Shown below are 8 T cell receptor beta chains from a single sample sequenced in a study of cytomegalovirus exposure and HLA in healthy donors. Clones were read by immunoSEQ multiplex PCR, and TCRdb kept only the in-frame ones, dropping some. Here the sample spans 250,000 to 350,000 clones, 88% being singletons. Material: PBMCs. All receptors derive from a man aged 30 to 45 in good health and CMV-seronegative.

CDR3 sequence: CASSAASGTSGTGELFF. The CDR3 coding sequence is TGTGCCAGCAGCGCCGCGTCCGGGACTAGCGGCACCGGGGAGCTGTTTTTT. The V and J genes are TRBV13 and TRBJ2-2; 11 nucleotides agree with TRBD2. Trimming took 5 bases from V and 4 from J; bases not matched to a gene: 9. Germline CDR1 and CDR2: PRHDT and FYEKMQ (reference sequence). The CDR3 runs 17 residues.

The gene calls are TRBV7-9 and TRBJ2-5; 8 positions match TRBD1. After removal of 3 bases from V and 5 bases from J, the junction contained 5 bases not matched to a gene. The germline V gene encodes CDR1 SEHNR and CDR2 FQNEAQ (reference sequence). There are 14 residues in the CDR3. The CDR3 here is CASSFGQGGETQYF. CDR3 nucleotide sequence: TGTGCCAGCAGCTTCGGACAGGGAGGCGAGACCCAGTACTTC. Variable domain in full (rest from reference TRBV7-9 and TRBJ2-5): DTGVSQNPRHKITKRGQNVTFRCDPISEHNRLYWYRQTLGQGPEFLTYFQNEAQLEKSRLLSDRFSAERPKGSFSTLEIQRTEQGDSAMYLCASSFGQGGETQYFGPGTRLLVL.

J is TRBJ2-1 and V is TRBV29-1, with D possibly TRBD2 on 5 matching bases. Per the germline V gene, CDR1 is SQVTM and CDR2 is ANQGSEA. V dropped 7 bases and J dropped 0 bases, with 13 bases sitting between them. The CDR3 extends over 14 amino acids. CDR3: CSAEPSSSYNEQFF. CDR3 nucleotides: TGCAGCGCCGAGCCTAGCAGCTCCTACAATGAGCAGTTCTTC.

The genes are TRBV30 and TRBJ2-5; 9 nucleotides line up with TRBD1. Germline CDR1 GTSNPN, CDR2 SVGIG (reference sequence). The CDR3 runs 14 residues. Germline trimming cut 0 bases from V and 5 bases from J; bases unmatched to any gene: 4. This CDR3 is CAWSVQGAGETQYF. CDR3 sequence (DNA): TGTGCCTGGAGTGTACAGGGGGCGGGGGAGACCCAGTACTTC.

The chain recombines TRBV7-2 with TRBJ2-3; D perhaps matches TRBD2 (5 bases). The germline V gene encodes CDR1 SGHTA and CDR2 FQGNSA. CDR3 length equals 14 residues. With 0 bases removed from V and 4 bases from J, the gap between germline ends came to 8 bases. As DNA, the CDR3 is TGTGCCAGCAGCTTAGCGCTAGCAGCAGATACGCAGTATTTT. Protein sequence: CASSLALAADTQYF. Looking up the rest from reference TRBV7-2 and TRBJ2-3 gives the full variable domain: GAGVSQSPSNKVTEKGKDVELRCDPISGHTALYWYRQSLGQGLEFLIYFQGNSAPDKSGLPSDRFSAERTGGSVSTLTIQRTQQEDSAVYLCASSLALAADTQYFGPGTRLTVL.

This chain joins TRBV29-1 and TRBJ2-1; the match to TRBD1 covers 9 bases. J lost 8 bases, V lost 6 bases, and 14 bases had no gene match. Germline lookup yields CDR1 SQVTM and CDR2 ANQGSEA. The CDR3 is 15 amino acids. The CDR3 is CSVSTLGQGLYEQFF. The DNA for the CDR3 is TGCAGCGTCTCAACCCTCGGACAGGGGTTATATGAGCAGTTCTTC.

The chain has TRBV9 and TRBJ2-3, with D tentatively TRBD2 (6 bases). Per germline, CDR1 SGDLS and CDR2 YYNGEE. The CDR3 covers 16 residues. V dropped 0 bases and J dropped 2 bases, with 13 bases sitting between them. CDR3 residues: CASSVGGRGYTDTQYF. CDR3 DNA sequence: TGTGCCAGCAGCGTAGGGGGCCGGGGGTACACAGATACGCAGTATTTT.

The chain is built from TRBV27 and TRBJ2-3, with D unclear. V gave up 4 bases and J gave up 4 bases, with 12 bases separating them. In germline, CDR1 is MNHEY, CDR2 SMNVEV (reference sequence). The CDR3 runs 14 residues. CDR3 in DNA: TGTGCCAGCAGTTCCTTGGGCATCCCAGATACGCAGTATTTT. Protein: CASSSLGIPDTQYF.